These 16 T cell receptor beta chains were sequenced from one sample in a study of technical replicates of blood from a few donors. The assay was immunoSEQ multiplex PCR, and TCRdb's table has in-frame clones only and misses some. The table records tens of thousands of clones, just under 95% of them present only once. Sample: T cells isolated from PBMCs. All receptors come from a human donor in good health.

This clone was seen only once. The V gene is TRBV19, the J gene TRBJ2-1, with TRBD2 matching 9 bases. The CDR3 spans 14 residues. V lost 7 bases and J lost 7; bases outside the gene matches: 8. CDR1 is LNHDA and CDR2 is SQIVND in the germline V gene (reference sequence). CDR3 residues: CASKRVTSGNEQFF. CDR3 nucleotides: TGTGCCAGTAAGCGGGTGACTAGCGGTAATGAGCAGTTCTTC.

This clone was seen a handful of times. The chain joins TRBV10-2 to TRBJ1-4; TRBD1 matches 7 bases. V lost 8 bases to trimming and J lost 5 bases; unmatched junction nucleotides: 2. Germline V gives CDR1 WSHSY, CDR2 SAAADI. This CDR3 spans 12 amino acids. This CDR3 reads CASGDRNEKLFF. The CDR3 DNA sequence: TGCGCCAGCGGGGACAGAAATGAAAAACTGTTTTTT.

The genes are TRBV19 and TRBJ2-7, with 7 bases identical to TRBD2. The J segment lost 2 bases and the V segment lost 1 base, leaving 5 bases of the junction unmatched. Germline V gives CDR1 LNHDA, CDR2 SQIVND (reference sequence). This CDR3 spans 15 amino acids. CDR3 nucleotide sequence: TGTGCCAGTAGTATAGGCGGGGGTATCACCTACGAGCAGTACTTC. Amino acids: CASSIGGGITYEQYF.

This CDR3 reads CASSFSSRGELFF. CDR3 DNA sequence: TGTGCCAGCAGTTTCTCTTCGAGGGGGGAGCTGTTTTTT. This chain connects TRBV27 to TRBJ2-2; the D is unclear. CDR3 size: 13 residues. Germline CDR1 is MNHEY and CDR2 is SMNVEV (reference sequence). V lost 3 bases and J lost 8, with 10 bases in between.

This chain uses TRBV5-4 with TRBJ2-3; maybe TRBD2 (5 bases). CDR1 and CDR2 from the germline V gene are SGHNT and YYREEE (reference sequence). V dropped 0 bases and J dropped 6 bases, with 11 bases sitting between them. The CDR3 has 14 amino acids. DNA for the CDR3: TGTGCCAGCAGCTTGGATACTAGTGGGGATACGCAGTATTTT. Translating gives CASSLDTSGDTQYF.

J is TRBJ2-7 and V is TRBV9, with TRBD2 matching 8 bases. CDR1 and CDR2 from the germline V gene are SGDLS and YYNGEE. J was trimmed by 3 bases and V by 4 bases; bases with no gene match: 6. The CDR3 loop spans 14 amino acids. The CDR3 nucleotides are TGTGCCAGCAGCCCCCGACTAGCGTACTACGAGCAGTACTTC. Translating it yields CASSPRLAYYEQYF.

The chain is built from TRBV18 and TRBJ2-7, with D unclear. The CDR3 loop spans 13 amino acids. V shed 2 bases and J shed 5 bases, with 10 bases lying between them. The V gene's germline CDR1 is KGHSH and CDR2 LQKENI. CDR3 loop: CASSPNDKNEQYF. The DNA for the CDR3 is TGTGCCAGCTCACCAAACGACAAAAACGAGCAGTACTTC. Full variable domain (missing parts from reference TRBV18 and TRBJ2-7): NAGVMQNPRHLVRRRGQEARLRCSPMKGHSHVYWYRQLPEEGLKFMVYLQKENIIDESGMPKERFSAEFPKEGPSILRIQQVVRGDSAAYFCASSPNDKNEQYFGPGTRLTVT.

V gene TRBV9 combines with J gene TRBJ2-7; TRBD2 matches 9 bases. Per the germline V gene, CDR1 is SGDLS and CDR2 is YYNGEE. J lost 2 bases, V lost 0 bases, and 6 bases had no gene match. This CDR3 comprises 16 residues. CDR3 DNA: TGTGCCAGCAGCGTAGGAAGCGGGGGGTCCCCCTACGAGCAGTACTTC. Its translation: CASSVGSGGSPYEQYF.

This clone appeared a few times. The genes are TRBV27 and TRBJ1-1; weak D call: TRBD1 (6 bases). The CDR3 extends over 13 amino acids. V dropped 0 bases and J dropped 10 bases, with 12 bases sitting between them. The germline V gene has CDR1 MNHEY and CDR2 SMNVEV (reference sequence). The CDR3 sequence: CASSLSRGAGAFF. In DNA form, the CDR3 reads TGTGCCAGCAGTTTATCGCGGGGGGCTGGAGCTTTCTTT.

The gene calls are TRBV6-6 and TRBJ1-6, with TRBD1 as a possible D gene (6 bases). The CDR3 spans 15 residues. Germline lookup yields CDR1 MNHNY and CDR2 SVGAGI (reference sequence). Trimming shortened V by 7 bases and J by 6 bases, and 16 bases separated the two germline ends. The CDR3 spells CASTSIRDINSPLHF. In nucleotides, the CDR3 is TGTGCCAGCACCTCGATCCGGGACATTAATTCACCCCTCCACTTT.

The chain couples TRBV29-1 to TRBJ2-7; the D is unclear. V shed 0 bases and J shed 4 bases, with 4 bases lying between them. The CDR3 extends over 11 amino acids. The germline gives CDR1 SQVTM, CDR2 ANQGSEA. CDR3 DNA sequence: TGCAGCGTTGAAGACAGATACGAGCAGTACTTC. The encoded protein is CSVEDRYEQYF.

The V and J genes are TRBV6-1 and TRBJ2-7, with 13 bases matching TRBD2. This CDR3 has 15 residues. J lost 4 bases, V lost 2 bases, and 2 bases had no gene match. Germline CDR1 is MNHNS and CDR2 is SASEGT. The CDR3 loop reads CASSERGLAGYEQYF. The CDR3, as DNA: TGTGCCAGCAGTGAAAGGGGACTAGCGGGGTACGAGCAGTACTTC.

The V gene is TRBV6-4, the J gene TRBJ1-2; D is possibly TRBD1 (5 bases). Between the trimmed V and J ends, which lost 5 bases and 8 bases, there was a span of 18 bases. The length of the CDR3 is 14 residues. Germline V gene lookup returns CDR1 MRHNA and CDR2 SNTAGT. The CDR3 is CASSYQGSSGGYTF. Here the CDR3 DNA reads TGTGCCAGCAGTTATCAGGGTAGTTCCGGCGGCTACACCTTC.

This clone has just one count. The chain combines TRBV5-1 with TRBJ1-1, with D unclear. The CDR3 contains 15 residues. Germline-derived CDR1 and CDR2 are SGHRS and YFSETQ. V was trimmed by 0 bases and J by 3 bases, leaving 12 bases between them. Here the CDR3 reads CASSLAEPGYTEAFF. The DNA of the CDR3 is TGCGCCAGCAGCTTGGCCGAACCGGGATACACTGAAGCTTTCTTT.

The rearrangement links TRBV15 to TRBJ2-5; 7 nucleotides agree with TRBD1. In germline, CDR1 is LNHNV, CDR2 YYDKDF (reference sequence). This CDR3 is 16 amino acids long. V lost 1 base, J lost 0 bases, and 5 bases stayed unmatched. The CDR3 region has the DNA TGTGCCACCAGCAGAGGACAGGGCTCGTACCAAGAGACCCAGTACTTC. Amino acids: CATSRGQGSYQETQYF.

The J gene is TRBJ1-1, the V gene TRBV6-5, with 8 bases identical to TRBD1. The CDR3 runs 14 residues. V was clipped by 6 bases and J by 1 base; unmatched bases: 4. The V gene's germline CDR1 is MNHEY and CDR2 SVGAGI. The CDR3, as DNA: TGTGCCAGCAGGATTACAGGGGGGAACACTGAAGCTTTCTTT. Translating gives CASRITGGNTEAFF.